What follows are 30 T cell receptor beta chains derived from one specimen sequenced in a study of blood T cell repertoires in COVID-19. The assay was immunoSEQ multiplex PCR, and TCRdb's table has in-frame clones only and misses some. The profile shows about 64,000 clones, 82% of them singletons. The sequenced sample was peripheral blood. The receptors were gathered from a human donor in a cohort sampled during active COVID-19.

The chain joins TRBV4-1 to TRBJ1-5; maybe TRBD1 (5 bases). The CDR3 length is 15 residues. The germline V and J ends were trimmed by 0 bases and 0 bases, with 6 bases remaining between them. CDR1 is MGHRA and CDR2 is YSYEKL in the germline V gene. CDR3 sequence reads: CASSQEGVSNQPQHF. The CDR3 DNA reads as TGCGCCAGCAGCCAAGAAGGGGTTAGCAATCAGCCCCAGCATTTT.

The gene calls are TRBV6-5 and TRBJ2-5; D perhaps matches TRBD1 (6 bases). CDR1 and CDR2 (germline): MNHEY, SVGAGI. The CDR3 is 13 amino acids. The V end was cut by 5 bases, the J end by 4 bases, with 11 bases between. The CDR3 DNA reads TGTGCCAGCAGTCGGACAGCCACAGAGACCCAGTACTTC. Protein product: CASSRTATETQYF.

The chain employs TRBV6-6 and TRBJ2-4; 10 bases fit TRBD2. The CDR3 has 12 amino acids. The V and J ends lost 6 bases and 11 bases, in that order; junction bases with no gene match: 4. Germline V lookup: CDR1 MNHNY, CDR2 SVGAGI (reference sequence). This CDR3 is CASSHGLAVQYF. The CDR3, as DNA: TGTGCCAGCAGCCACGGACTAGCGGTTCAGTACTTC.

V usage is TRBV5-5 and J usage is TRBJ2-5; the match to TRBD1 covers 9 bases. CDR3 length equals 16 residues. Trimming took 4 bases from V and 5 from J; bases not matched to a gene: 12. CDR1 is SGHKS, CDR2 YYEKEE, per germline (reference sequence). The CDR3 is CASSHIYRGPGETQYF. As DNA, the CDR3 is TGTGCCAGCAGCCATATATACAGGGGGCCAGGGGAGACCCAGTACTTC.

This chain links TRBV19 with TRBJ1-5, with 10 bases identical to TRBD1. This CDR3 is 15 amino acids long. The ends lost 7 bases at V and 6 bases at J; junction bases unmatched: 9. Germline V lookup: CDR1 LNHDA, CDR2 SQIVND (reference sequence). The CDR3 coding sequence is TGTGCCAGTACCAGGACAGGGGGAGAAGGTCAGCCCCAGCATTTT. Amino acids: CASTRTGGEGQPQHF.

This clone occurred once. This chain joins TRBV18 and TRBJ1-5; a possible D gene is TRBD1 (6 bases). The V end lost 2 bases, the J end lost 5 bases, and 16 bases lay between the germline ends. The CDR3 has 16 residues. Germline lookup yields CDR1 KGHSH and CDR2 LQKENI. CDR3: CASSPLGGGEDQPQHF. Written as DNA, the CDR3 is TGTGCCAGCTCACCATTGGGTGGGGGCGAAGATCAGCCCCAGCATTTT.

This clone was detected once. The chain joins TRBV7-8 to TRBJ1-6; maybe TRBD1 (6 bases). The V and J ends lost 5 bases and 6 bases respectively, with 17 bases between them. Germline CDR1 is SGHVS and CDR2 is FQNEAQ. There are 16 residues in the CDR3. In nucleotides, the CDR3 is TGTGCCAGCAGCCGTGGACAGAACTGGGGTAATTCACCCCTCCACTTT. Its protein product is CASSRGQNWGNSPLHF.

This clone was seen only a few times. The CDR3 DNA is TGTGCCATCAGTCTAGGACTAGCGGGAAAGACTAGCACAGATACGCAGTATTTT. Amino acid sequence: CAISLGLAGKTSTDTQYF. The rearrangement links TRBV10-3 to TRBJ2-3; 12 bases map to TRBD2. CDR1 is ENHRY, CDR2 SYGVKD, per germline. This CDR3 contains 18 residues. J lost 0 bases, V lost 5 bases, and 9 bases had no gene match.

The rearrangement links TRBV6-5 to TRBJ2-3; TRBD1 is a possible D gene (6 bases). V lost 7 bases and J lost 1, with 15 bases in between. The CDR3 contains 15 residues. The V gene's germline CDR1 is MNHEY and CDR2 SVGAGI. CDR3 coding DNA: TGTGCCAGCACGAGGGGGAGAGCCGGCACAGATACGCAGTATTTT. Amino acid sequence: CASTRGRAGTDTQYF.

The chain employs TRBV19 and TRBJ2-1, with 10 bases that match TRBD2. The CDR3 covers 14 residues. J was trimmed by 9 bases and V by 7 bases; bases with no gene match: 9. Germline values: CDR1 LNHDA, CDR2 SQIVND (reference sequence). CDR3: CASTALAGVAEQFF. In DNA form, the CDR3 reads TGTGCCAGTACGGCCCTAGCGGGAGTGGCTGAGCAGTTCTTC.

The chain uses TRBV7-2 and TRBJ2-5; a possible D gene is TRBD1 (7 bases). Trimming pared 5 bases from V and 5 bases from J, leaving 12 bases between. Germline-derived CDR1 and CDR2 are SGHTA and FQGNSA. The CDR3 contains 13 residues. The CDR3 DNA is TGTGCCAGCAGCCCCAGGGGGGTGGAGACCCAGTACTTC. It specifies CASSPRGVETQYF.

The V call is TRBV29-1, the J call TRBJ2-3, with 7 bases that match TRBD2. Germline V gene lookup returns CDR1 SQVTM and CDR2 ANQGSEA. V was pared by 2 bases and J by 4 bases, with 6 bases of the junction left unmatched. This CDR3 has 14 amino acids. CDR3 sequence reads: CSVEKGREPDTQYF. CDR3 DNA sequence: TGCAGCGTTGAAAAGGGGAGGGAACCAGATACGCAGTATTTT.

The chain carries TRBV5-1 and TRBJ1-5; D ambiguous. V dropped 4 bases and J dropped 0 bases, with 8 bases sitting between them. This CDR3 is built from 14 residues. The germline V gene has CDR1 SGHRS and CDR2 YFSETQ. CDR3 region: CASSPSGSNQPQHF. The CDR3 nucleotides are TGCGCCAGCAGCCCGTCGGGTAGCAATCAGCCCCAGCATTTT.

This chain uses TRBV5-1 with TRBJ1-4; 7 bases are a match to TRBD1. Germline loops: CDR1 SGHRS, CDR2 YFSETQ. With V trimmed by 1 base and J by 16 bases, 7 bases remained unmatched. The CDR3 extends over 12 amino acids. The CDR3 here is CASSLPGGAAFF. For the CDR3, the DNA is TGCGCCAGCAGCTTGCCAGGGGGAGCAGCGTTTTTT.

As DNA, the CDR3 is TGCGCCAGCAGCTTTGGACTTGATACGCAGTATTTT. Its protein is CASSFGLDTQYF. The V gene is TRBV5-1, the J gene TRBJ2-3; tentatively, D is TRBD2 (5 bases). There are 12 residues in the CDR3. Between the trimmed V and J ends, which lost 2 bases and 6 bases, there was a span of 7 bases. The germline V gene encodes CDR1 SGHRS and CDR2 YFSETQ.

For this clone: At one boundary the junction diverges from the germline segment, which might be a read error. As DNA, the CDR3 is TGTGCCTGGAGTGTCAGGGCGAACTCTGAAGCTTTCTTT. Translation: CAWSVRANSEAFF. This chain links TRBV30 with TRBJ1-1; D might be TRBD1 (5 bases). This CDR3 is 13 amino acids long. Germline V gives CDR1 GTSNPN, CDR2 SVGIG (reference sequence).

This rearrangement joins TRBV15 to TRBJ2-5; D uncertain. Trimming stripped 0 bases from V and 5 bases from J, with 10 bases between. The germline gives CDR1 LNHNV, CDR2 YYDKDF (reference sequence). The CDR3 is made up of 14 amino acids. The CDR3 is CATSRDRGYETQYF. The CDR3 region has the DNA TGTGCCACCAGCAGAGATCGCGGTTATGAGACCCAGTACTTC.

The V gene is TRBV6-2 or TRBV6-3, the J gene TRBJ2-2, with 8 bases that match TRBD1. J was trimmed by 5 bases and V by 1 base; bases with no gene match: 6. This CDR3 comprises 16 residues. Germline V gene data show CDR1 as MNHEY and CDR2 as SVGEGT. This CDR3 is CASSYFDRGRTGELFF. The CDR3 coding sequence is TGTGCCAGCAGTTACTTTGACAGGGGTCGAACCGGGGAGCTGTTTTTT.

This chain connects TRBV19 to TRBJ1-2; D is ambiguous. The CDR3 sequence is 12 residues long. Germline loops: CDR1 LNHDA, CDR2 SQIVND (reference sequence). Trimming shortened V by 5 bases and J by 8 bases, and 12 bases separated the two germline ends. CDR3 in DNA: TGTGCCAGTAGTCCCCGTGCGGGGGGCTACACCTTC. This encodes CASSPRAGGYTF.

The chain employs TRBV6-2 or TRBV6-3 and TRBJ2-2; 8 nucleotides match TRBD2. CDR3 length: 17 amino acids. Trimming removed 2 bases from V and 4 bases from J; junction bases left unmatched: 9. Germline V gene data show CDR1 as MNHEY and CDR2 as SVGEGT. In DNA, the CDR3 is TGTGCCAGCAGTTACCCGACTAGCGTGGGGAGCACCGGGGAGCTGTTTTTT. Translated, it gives CASSYPTSVGSTGELFF.

The chain carries TRBV5-5 and TRBJ2-7; D is possibly TRBD1 (5 bases). The length of the CDR3 is 12 residues. From germline, CDR1 is SGHKS and CDR2 YYEKEE (reference sequence). Trimming removed 4 bases from V and 2 bases from J, with 7 bases in between. The CDR3 is CASSPGTYEQYV. CDR3 bases: TGTGCCAGCAGCCCAGGGACCTACGAGCAGTACGTC.

In DNA, the CDR3 is TGTGCCACCAGCAGAGATCCAGCGGGGTCTAGCACAGATACGCAGTATTTT. It is translated as CATSRDPAGSSTDTQYF. The chain couples TRBV15 to TRBJ2-3; TRBD2 agrees at 7 bases. CDR1 and CDR2 from the germline V gene are LNHNV and YYDKDF (reference sequence). Trimming cost V 0 bases and J 0 bases; bases outside gene matches: 6. This CDR3 has 17 amino acids.

This clone was seen a handful of times. V and J are TRBV19 and TRBJ1-5, with D uncertain. Trimming removed 5 bases from V and 2 bases from J, with 7 bases in between. The germline gives CDR1 LNHDA, CDR2 SQIVND (reference sequence). CDR3 length: 13 residues. CDR3 region: CASSPQGNQPQHF. The CDR3 bases are TGTGCCAGTAGTCCCCAGGGCAATCAGCCCCAGCATTTT.

CDR3 DNA sequence: TGTGCCAGCGCGCCGGGGGGGCCTGGAAACACCATATATTTT. As protein: CASAPGGPGNTIYF. The rearrangement joins TRBV21-1 to TRBJ1-3. TRBV21-1 is assigned pseudogene status. CDR3 length: 14 amino acids.

The chain carries TRBV28 and TRBJ1-5; 7 positions agree with TRBD1. The V and J ends lost 6 bases and 0 bases, in that order; junction bases with no gene match: 8. In germline, CDR1 is MDHEN, CDR2 SYDVKM. CDR3 length: 16 residues. CDR3 DNA: TGTGCCAGCAGACTCTACAGGGGAGTTAGCAATCAGCCCCAGCATTTT. Protein: CASRLYRGVSNQPQHF.

The chain is built from TRBV23-1 and TRBJ2-3; perhaps TRBD2 as D (6 bases). TRBV23-1 is sorted into the ORF group, with uncertain function. Deletions cut 6 bases from V and 4 bases from J, with 14 bases between. The CDR3 is 14 residues long. The CDR3 nucleotides are TGCGCCAGCAGGCACTGGGGCGGGGCAGATACGCAGTATTTT. This gives the protein CASRHWGGADTQYF.

The chain employs TRBV19 and TRBJ2-3; 12 bases line up with TRBD1. The CDR3 has 15 residues. Germline CDR1 LNHDA, CDR2 SQIVND (reference sequence). The junction had 10 bases not matched to a gene; V was cut back by 6 bases and J by 9 bases. CDR3 nucleotide sequence: TGTGCCAGTAGCCCGGGACAGGGGGCCCGAGGCACGCAGTATTTT. This encodes CASSPGQGARGTQYF.

The chain couples TRBV5-1 to TRBJ1-4; 8 bases align to TRBD1. Germline V gives CDR1 SGHRS, CDR2 YFSETQ. J gave up 8 bases and V 0 bases, and 15 bases lay outside the gene matches. CDR3 size: 18 residues. The CDR3 sequence is CASSLGFGQGSTGEKLFF. CDR3 bases: TGCGCCAGCAGCTTGGGGTTCGGACAGGGCAGTACGGGGGAAAAACTGTTTTTT.

CDR3 amino acids: CASSLIAQETQYF. The CDR3 bases are TGTGCCAGCAGCTTGATAGCACAAGAGACCCAGTACTTC. This sequence joins TRBV7-2 and TRBJ2-5; D is unclear. Germline V gene lookup returns CDR1 SGHTA and CDR2 FQGNSA. The length of the CDR3 is 13 residues. Trimming took 3 bases from V and 2 from J, leaving 7 bases between them.

V and J are TRBV4-1 and TRBJ1-1, with a possible D match to TRBD1 (6 bases). The germline CDR1 and CDR2 sequences are MGHRA and YSYEKL. Trimming cost V 0 bases and J 0 bases, with 11 bases left between them. The CDR3 extends over 16 amino acids. The DNA of the CDR3 is TGCGCCAGCAGCCAAGAGGGTCAGGGGTTGAACACTGAAGCTTTCTTT. Translation: CASSQEGQGLNTEAFF.